This T cell receptor (beta chain) derives from a study of blood T cell repertoires in COVID-19 (TCRdb year 2020). Notes on the research overall: Samples from collaborators originated in the United States, Italy and Spain and spanned both the acute and convalescent phases of COVID-19. The prospective study material was composed of cDNA or gDNA derived from T cells, B-cell-depleted T cells, or PBMCs. Deeply sampled blood TCRbeta repertoires from subjects exposed to, actively infected with, or recovered from COVID-19 were included in the dataset. The repertoires were released in a freely available public database intended as a resource for research on the immune response to SARS-CoV-2. The samples were drawn from the first 160 participants of the ongoing ImmuneRACE study and from over a thousand subjects provided by 6 global collaborators. Sample metadata almost always included a de-identified subject ID, COVID-19 status, age in years and sex. HLA class I and class II types, where available, came from metadata supplied by the sample provider rather than from assay-based typing. Overall study outcomes, separate from this receptor: The amount of clinical and demographic metadata varied by source and participant and was provided uncurated.

On this clone: It has no known antigen specificity. Per-nucleotide qualities are absent, and no much larger clonotype sits a single base away.

Each collaborating institution followed its own protocols to collect whole blood in K2EDTA tubes. For TCRbeta analysis, collaborators shipped samples as frozen whole blood, isolated PBMCs, or DNA extracted from either of those sample types. V is reduced by 4 bases and J by 8 bases, leaving a spacing of 15 bases between them. The germline V gene encodes CDR1 MNHEY and CDR2 SVGEGT. Taken from cysteine to phenylalanine, the CDR3 has 15 residues. The retained sequence is limited to the CDR3, 45 bases, with the frame set at the first base. TCRbeta CDR3 regions were amplified from genomic DNA using the immunoSEQ Assay, a bias-controlled multiplex PCR. As for the original processing: The number of nucleated cells in each sample was estimated from the amplification of reference gene primers within the assay. To quantify the absolute abundance of each unique TCRbeta CDR3 rearrangement, sequence reads were collapsed and filtered. For each sample, productive Simpson clonality was calculated as the square root of Simpson's diversity index across productive rearrangements. Held by TCRdb, this immuneACCESS table contains in-frame sequences only and omits some clones. Under half of the omission traces to an unresolved V gene where checked; the cause of the rest is unknown. V and J calls and clone size are copied from that table; D and trimming were computed from the DNA. This sample gives about 170,000 clones in total; just under 85% of them show up just once. The ten largest clones capture 22% of the sample.

The chain joins TRBV6-2 or TRBV6-3 to TRBJ1-6; no D segment can be confidently identified. The TCR originated in an elderly woman with acute or convalescent COVID-19. Specimen: peripheral blood. The nucleotide sequence is TGTGCCAGCAGTTGGATACAGTATTTGGATTCACCCCTCCACTTT. Its translation reads: CASSWIQYLDSPLHF.